This T cell receptor beta chain was observed in a study of cytomegalovirus exposure and HLA in healthy donors. V was clipped by 4 bases and J by 3 bases; unmatched bases: 5. Germline loops: CDR1 MGHRA, CDR2 YSYEKL. The length of the CDR3 is 15 residues. Overall study findings and caveats: In the analysis, some V segments, TRBV6-2 and TRBV6-3 included, were excluded as indistinguishable. Among TCR sequences, most were rare, though some public TCRs appeared in many donors.

The study ran its PCR with 60 Vbeta and 13 Jbeta primers. The data were produced by immunoSEQ multiplex PCR, yet TCRdb's version contains in-frame clones alone and is incomplete. Of some 180,000 clones in the sample, 65% to 90% are singletons; the top ten hold 1% to 1.5%. This clone was observed a few times. Its specificity is not known. This clonotype was obtained from a girl aged 2 to 10 in good health and CMV-seropositive. This chain joins TRBV4-1 and TRBJ1-4; TRBD1 aligns across 7 bases. Specimen: PBMCs. CDR3 DNA sequence: TGCGCCAGCAGCCGCACAGGGGTCGCTAATGAAAAACTGTTTTTT. Protein: CASSRTGVANEKLFF.